Each of the 15 T cell receptor beta chains below was sequenced from the same sample in a study of radiation and T cells in renal cell carcinoma. Clones were read by immunoSEQ multiplex PCR, and TCRdb kept only the in-frame ones, dropping some. The sample holds around 100,000 clones; about 79% are singletons and the top ten take roughly 7.6%. Regarding time point: blood 4 weeks post-SBRT, at nephrectomy. The treatment denotes: 15 Gy SBRT to primary tumor, nephrectomy 4 weeks later. The specimen was blood, collected from a patient whose treatment included radiotherapy and nephrectomy. Receptors were obtained from a man between 60 and 75 years old with renal cell carcinoma.

The V gene is TRBV7-2, the J gene TRBJ2-7; 8 nucleotides line up with TRBD2. This CDR3 has 14 amino acids. Germline V gene data show CDR1 as SGHTA and CDR2 as FQGNSA. The trim removed 5 bases at V and 4 bases at J, leaving 7 bases unmatched. The CDR3 sequence is CASSVYGGGYEQYF. DNA of the CDR3: TGTGCCAGCAGCGTTTACGGGGGGGGATACGAGCAGTACTTC.

This chain uses TRBV18 with TRBJ2-1, with TRBD2 matching 10 bases. The CDR3 extends over 18 amino acids. The germline gives CDR1 KGHSH, CDR2 LQKENI. The trim removed 5 bases at V and 2 bases at J, leaving 12 bases unmatched. This CDR3 is CASSSGTSGTSAYNEQFF. The CDR3 bases are TGTGCCAGCTCATCCGGGACATCCGGGACTAGCGCCTACAATGAGCAGTTCTTC.

This clone was seen ten or more times. This chain joins TRBV28 and TRBJ2-5; 12 nucleotides match TRBD1. The CDR3 is made up of 16 amino acids. V trimming: 5 bases; J trimming: 4 bases; junction bases outside the gene matches: 8. Germline V lookup: CDR1 MDHEN, CDR2 SYDVKM. The CDR3 region is CASSPLPGQGAETQYF. For the CDR3, the DNA is TGTGCCAGCAGTCCCCTCCCGGGACAGGGGGCAGAGACCCAGTACTTC.

This sequence joins TRBV4-1 and TRBJ2-1; the D gene is possibly TRBD2 (6 bases). The CDR3 totals 18 residues. The germline V gene has CDR1 MGHRA and CDR2 YSYEKL. The V and J ends lost 1 base and 8 bases respectively, with 24 bases between them. The CDR3 region is CASSQVPLEGGFGDEQFF. The CDR3 nucleotides are TGCGCCAGCAGCCAAGTGCCTTTAGAGGGAGGTTTCGGGGATGAGCAGTTCTTC.

This sequence joins TRBV5-1 and TRBJ2-1, with 9 bases that match TRBD2. The J segment lost 5 bases and the V segment lost 3 bases, leaving 6 bases of the junction unmatched. This CDR3 spans 15 amino acids. The germline gives CDR1 SGHRS, CDR2 YFSETQ. The CDR3, as DNA: TGCGCCAGCAGCTATTTAGCGGGAGAGAACAATGAGCAGTTCTTC. Its protein is CASSYLAGENNEQFF. Complete variable domain (other parts from reference TRBV5-1 and TRBJ2-1): KAGVTQTPRYLIKTRGQQVTLSCSPISGHRSVSWYQQTPGQGLQFLFEYFSETQRNKGNFPGRFSGRQFSNSRSEMNVSTLELGDSALYLCASSYLAGENNEQFFGPGTRLTVL.

This chain joins TRBV30 and TRBJ1-3, with D hard to call. CDR1 and CDR2 from the germline V gene are GTSNPN and SVGIG (reference sequence). The CDR3 has 16 amino acids. With 4 bases removed from V and 0 bases from J, the gap between germline ends came to 16 bases. The DNA of the CDR3 is TGTGCCTGGACCAGTCCTACAGCTATCTCTGGAAACACCATATATTTT. Translation: CAWTSPTAISGNTIYF.

The rearrangement links TRBV15 to TRBJ1-2, with TRBD1 as a possible D gene (5 bases). The germline gives CDR1 LNHNV, CDR2 YYDKDF (reference sequence). This CDR3 is 13 amino acids long. V lost 0 bases to trimming and J lost 7 bases, with 9 bases between them. DNA for the CDR3: TGTGCCACCAGCAGAGAGGCGGGGCGTGGCTACACCTTC. This gives the protein CATSREAGRGYTF.

This clone has just a few counts. The chain joins TRBV7-2 to TRBJ1-2; D is ambiguous. The ends were cut back, 3 bases at V and 2 bases at J, with 4 bases in the middle. The germline V gene encodes CDR1 SGHTA and CDR2 FQGNSA. The CDR3 is made up of 12 amino acids. The DNA of the CDR3 is TGTGCCAGCAGCTTCGACAACTATGGCTACACCTTC. Encoded protein: CASSFDNYGYTF.

This chain joins TRBV7-9 and TRBJ2-3; 7 positions agree with TRBD1. CDR3 length: 18 residues. The germline V gene encodes CDR1 SEHNR and CDR2 FQNEAQ (reference sequence). V trimming: 3 bases; J trimming: 2 bases; junction bases outside the gene matches: 14. Here the CDR3 reads CASSFSGQDEKTTDTQYF. The CDR3 bases are TGTGCCAGCAGCTTCTCCGGACAGGACGAAAAGACCACAGATACGCAGTATTTT. Full variable domain (rest looked up from reference TRBV7-9 and TRBJ2-3): DTGVSQNPRHKITKRGQNVTFRCDPISEHNRLYWYRQTLGQGPEFLTYFQNEAQLEKSRLLSDRFSAERPKGSFSTLEIQRTEQGDSAMYLCASSFSGQDEKTTDTQYFGPGTRLTVL.

The CDR3 region is CASSFFLIGGDQPQHF. For the CDR3, the DNA is TGTGCCAGCAGCTTTTTCCTCATCGGGGGAGATCAGCCCCAGCATTTT. The chain recombines TRBV7-7 with TRBJ1-5, with D tentatively TRBD1 (5 bases). V lost 3 bases, J lost 5 bases, and 17 bases lay in between. Germline V gene data show CDR1 as SSHAT and CDR2 as FNYEAQ (reference sequence). The CDR3 has 16 amino acids.

The chain recombines TRBV6-1 with TRBJ2-1; no clear D gene. CDR3 length equals 13 residues. V was pared by 10 bases and J by 4 bases, with 14 bases between. Germline values: CDR1 MNHNS, CDR2 SASEGT. CDR3 amino acids: CATQVKSYNEQFF. The CDR3 region has the DNA TGTGCCACCCAGGTTAAATCTTACAATGAGCAGTTCTTC.

The chain employs TRBV19 and TRBJ2-1, with no clear D. Germline V gene data show CDR1 as LNHDA and CDR2 as SQIVND (reference sequence). The CDR3 has 12 residues. V lost 2 bases and J lost 6, with 5 bases in between. The CDR3 bases are TGTGCCAGTAGTATATTTACCAATGAGCAGTTCTTC. Translating gives CASSIFTNEQFF.

This rearrangement joins TRBV2 to TRBJ2-2; 7 positions match TRBD2. Trimming cost V 4 bases and J 0 bases; bases outside gene matches: 8. CDR3 length: 17 residues. Per germline, CDR1 SNHLY and CDR2 FYNNEI. The CDR3 region has the DNA TGTGCCAGCAGTGGGGAGGGCTACCACGCGAACACCGGGGAGCTGTTTTTT. Protein sequence: CASSGEGYHANTGELFF.

The chain uses TRBV11-3 and TRBJ2-2; D unclear. This CDR3 has 16 residues. Between the trimmed V and J ends, which lost 1 base and 0 bases, there was a span of 9 bases. Germline V gene data show CDR1 as SGHNT and CDR2 as YENEEA. The CDR3 sequence is CASSLVPSPNTGELFF. The CDR3, as DNA: TGTGCCAGCAGCTTAGTGCCCAGCCCGAACACCGGGGAGCTGTTTTTT.

In nucleotides, the CDR3 is TGTGCCAGCAGCTTAGGCGAGACTCCCTACGAGCAGTACTTC. It translates to CASSLGETPYEQYF. The V gene is TRBV7-2, the J gene TRBJ2-7, with D hard to call. This CDR3 spans 14 amino acids. Between the trimmed V and J ends, which lost 1 base and 2 bases, there was a span of 9 bases. Germline V gene sequence: CDR1 SGHTA, CDR2 FQGNSA.